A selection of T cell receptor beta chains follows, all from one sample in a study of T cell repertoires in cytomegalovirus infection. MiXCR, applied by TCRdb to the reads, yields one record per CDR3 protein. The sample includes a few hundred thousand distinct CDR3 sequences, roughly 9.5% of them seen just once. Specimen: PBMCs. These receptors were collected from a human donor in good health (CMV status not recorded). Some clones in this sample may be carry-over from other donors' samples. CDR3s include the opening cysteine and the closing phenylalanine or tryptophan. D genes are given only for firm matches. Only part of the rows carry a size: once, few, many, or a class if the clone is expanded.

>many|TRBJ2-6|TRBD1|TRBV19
CATRPGTGGPGANVLTF
TGTGCCACCCGACCCGGGACAGGGGGCCCTGGGGCCAACGTCCTGACTTTC
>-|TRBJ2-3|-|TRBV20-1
CSASGALTGTDTQYF
TGCAGTGCTAGCGGGGCCCTTACTGGCACAGATACGCAGTATTTT
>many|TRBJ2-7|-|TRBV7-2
CASSPPRQVYEQYF
TGTGCCAGCAGCCCCCCTAGACAGGTCTACGAGCAGTACTTC
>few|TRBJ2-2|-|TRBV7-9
CASTKKGARGTGELFF
TGTGCCAGCACCAAAAAGGGGGCGCGGGGCACCGGGGAGCTGTTTTTT
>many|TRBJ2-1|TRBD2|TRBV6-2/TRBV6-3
CASRFRGVNPNEQFF
TGTGCCAGCAGATTCCGGGGGGTAAACCCCAATGAGCAGTTCTTC
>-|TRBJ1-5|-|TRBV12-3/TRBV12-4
CAISMTVQWPQHF
TGTGCCATCTCGATGACGGTCCAATGGCCCCAGCATTTT
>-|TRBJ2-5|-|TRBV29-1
CSGGTAQETQYF
TGCAGCGGAGGGACGGCCCAAGAGACCCAGTACTTC
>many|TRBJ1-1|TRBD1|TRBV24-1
CATSDPGTGEGYGEAFF
TGTGCCACCAGTGACCCCGGGACAGGGGAAGGATATGGTGAAGCTTTCTTT
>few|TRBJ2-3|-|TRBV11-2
CASSFFIADTQYF
TGTGCCAGCAGCTTTTTCATAGCAGATACGCAGTATTTT
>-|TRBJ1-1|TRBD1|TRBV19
CASSMEGRGLNTEAFF
TGTGCCAGTAGTATGGAGGGGAGGGGGCTGAACACTGAAGCTTTCTTT
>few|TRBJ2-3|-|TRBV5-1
CASGRAGNSDTQYF
TGCGCCAGCGGCAGGGCGGGGAATAGTGATACGCAGTATTTT
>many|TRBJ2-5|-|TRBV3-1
CASSQVKDRQETQYF
TGTGCCAGCAGCCAGGTTAAGGACAGACAAGAGACCCAGTACTTC
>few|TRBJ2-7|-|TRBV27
CASSSFGSGEQYF
TGTGCCAGCAGTTCTTTCGGGAGCGGCGAGCAGTACTTC
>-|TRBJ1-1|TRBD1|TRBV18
CASSLGTDHTEAFF
TGTGCCAGCTCACTAGGGACAGATCACACTGAAGCTTTCTTT
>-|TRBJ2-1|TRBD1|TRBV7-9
CASTPPDRGNEQFF
TGTGCCAGCACCCCCCCCGACAGGGGCAATGAGCAGTTCTTC
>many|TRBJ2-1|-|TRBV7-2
CASSLERISQGEQFF
TGTGCCAGCAGCTTAGAACGGATTAGCCAGGGTGAGCAGTTCTTC
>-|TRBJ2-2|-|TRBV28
CASSLPVTVTGELFF
TGTGCCAGCAGTCTCCCAGTCACAGTCACCGGGGAGCTGTTTTTT
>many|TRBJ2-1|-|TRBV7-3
CASSPDGRYNEQFF
TGTGCCAGCAGCCCAGATGGACGATACAATGAGCAGTTCTTC
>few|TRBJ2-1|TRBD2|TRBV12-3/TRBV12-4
CASSRTSGSNEQFF
TGTGCCAGCAGTCGGACTAGCGGGTCCAATGAGCAGTTCTTC
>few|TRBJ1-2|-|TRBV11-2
CASSSYTAGYTF
TGTGCCAGCAGCTCGTACACGGCTGGCTACACCTTC
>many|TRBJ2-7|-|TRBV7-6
CASSLGQGNRGQYF
TGTGCCAGCAGCTTAGGCCAGGGCAATCGGGGGCAGTACTTC
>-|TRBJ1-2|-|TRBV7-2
CSSNAGGGRGYTF
TGTTCCAGCAACGCCGGTGGAGGGAGAGGCTACACCTTC
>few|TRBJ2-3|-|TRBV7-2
CASSLETLPGDTQYF
TGTGCCAGCAGCTTAGAAACCCTACCAGGGGATACGCAGTATTTT
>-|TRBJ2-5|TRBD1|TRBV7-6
CASRDGTVQETQYF
TGTGCCAGCAGAGACGGGACAGTCCAAGAGACCCAGTACTTC
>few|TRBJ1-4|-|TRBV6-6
CASSNRGVGPTNEKLFF
TGTGCCAGCAGTAACCGAGGGGTTGGTCCAACTAATGAAAAACTGTTTTTT
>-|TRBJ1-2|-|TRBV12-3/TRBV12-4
CASTPGESYF
TGTGCCAGCACCCCGGGAGAAAGTTACTTC
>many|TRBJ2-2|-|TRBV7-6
CASSHSWGGGPGTGELFF
TGTGCCAGCAGCCATTCCTGGGGGGGCGGTCCGGGCACCGGGGAGCTGTTTTTT
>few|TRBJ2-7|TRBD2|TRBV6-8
CASKSVGGALEQYF
TGTGCCAGCAAATCAGTCGGGGGGGCTTTGGAGCAGTACTTC
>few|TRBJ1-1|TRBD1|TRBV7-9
CATRQGFGTEAFF
TGTGCCACTCGACAGGGGTTCGGGACTGAAGCTTTCTTT
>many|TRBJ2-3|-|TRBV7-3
CASSLEGVTTDTQYF
TGTGCCAGCAGCTTAGAAGGGGTCACCACAGATACGCAGTATTTT
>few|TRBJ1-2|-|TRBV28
CASRNNANYGYTF
TGTGCCAGCAGGAACAACGCTAACTATGGCTACACCTTC
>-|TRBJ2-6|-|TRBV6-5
CASSPDFGANVLTF
TGTGCCAGCAGTCCCGACTTCGGGGCCAACGTCCTGACTTTC
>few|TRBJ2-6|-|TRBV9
CASSPQNSGANVLTF
TGTGCCAGCAGCCCGCAGAACTCTGGGGCCAACGTCCTGACTTTC
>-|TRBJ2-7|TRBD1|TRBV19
CANTPGQGAYEQYF
TGTGCCAATACCCCGGGACAGGGGGCCTACGAGCAGTACTTC
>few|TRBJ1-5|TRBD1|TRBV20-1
CSASLRGRDRLNQPQHF
TGCAGTGCTAGCCTACGCGGCCGGGACAGACTCAATCAGCCCCAGCATTTT
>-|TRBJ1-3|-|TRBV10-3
CAISADEVSGNTIYF
TGTGCCATCAGTGCGGACGAGGTTTCTGGAAACACCATATATTTT
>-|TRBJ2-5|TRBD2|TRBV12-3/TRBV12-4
CASSQTGTRQETQYF
TGTGCCAGCAGTCAAACCGGGACTAGACAAGAGACCCAGTACTTC
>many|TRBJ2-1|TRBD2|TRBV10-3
CAISGVTSGLNEQFF
TGTGCCATCAGTGGTGTGACTAGCGGTTTAAATGAGCAGTTCTTC
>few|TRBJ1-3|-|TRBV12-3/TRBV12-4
CASSPGQTSGNTIYF
TGTGCCAGCAGTCCAGGACAGACCTCTGGAAACACCATATATTTT
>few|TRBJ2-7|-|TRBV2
CASSEAAPISVEQYF
TGTGCCAGCAGTGAAGCGGCTCCTATAAGTGTAGAGCAGTACTTC
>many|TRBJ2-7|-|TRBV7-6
CASSLASYNEQYF
TGTGCCAGCAGCTTAGCGTCGTACAACGAGCAGTACTTC
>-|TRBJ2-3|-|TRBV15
CATSRDTGQVRDTQYF
TGTGCCACCAGCAGAGATACAGGGCAGGTCAGAGATACGCAGTATTTT
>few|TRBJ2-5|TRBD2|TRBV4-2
CASSQEGVAGEAETQYF
TGTGCCAGCAGCCAAGAGGGCGTGGCGGGAGAGGCGGAGACCCAGTACTTC
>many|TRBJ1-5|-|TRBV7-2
CASSFDAALGQPQHF
TGTGCCAGCAGCTTTGATGCGGCATTAGGTCAGCCCCAGCATTTT
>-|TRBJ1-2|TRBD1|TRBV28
CASDSSGQGPNYGYTF
TGTGCCAGCGATTCCTCCGGACAGGGACCTAACTATGGCTACACCTTC
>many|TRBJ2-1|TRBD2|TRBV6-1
CASRVTSGGHNEQFF
TGTGCCAGCAGGGTAACTAGCGGGGGTCACAATGAGCAGTTCTTC
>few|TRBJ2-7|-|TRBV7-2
CASSLALAGQLLPYEQYF
TGTGCCAGCAGCTTAGCATTGGCGGGACAGCTTCTCCCCTACGAGCAGTACTTC
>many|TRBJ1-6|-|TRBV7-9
CASSLSRGFESPLHF
TGTGCCAGCAGCTTGTCACGGGGGTTTGAGTCACCCCTCCACTTT
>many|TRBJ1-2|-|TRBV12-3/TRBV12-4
CASSVGRNGYTF
TGTGCCAGCAGTGTCGGGAGAAACGGCTACACCTTC
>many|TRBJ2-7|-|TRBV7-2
CASSLGLRSYEQYF
TGTGCCAGCAGCTTAGGACTGCGCTCCTACGAGCAGTACTTC
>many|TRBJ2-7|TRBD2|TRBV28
CASSPVGSTGGPFEQYF
TGTGCCAGCAGTCCGGTCGGATCAACGGGAGGGCCCTTCGAGCAGTACTTC
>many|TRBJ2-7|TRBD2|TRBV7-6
CASTPGGKYEQYF
TGTGCCAGCACCCCGGGAGGGAAGTACGAGCAGTACTTC
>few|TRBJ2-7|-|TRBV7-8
CASSLAVPLSQGYSDYEQYF
TGTGCCAGCAGCTTAGCGGTACCACTTTCCCAGGGGTATAGCGACTACGAGCAGTACTTC
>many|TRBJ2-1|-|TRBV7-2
CASSLSLDRSGEQFF
TGTGCCAGCAGCCTGAGCCTAGACAGGTCGGGGGAGCAGTTCTTC
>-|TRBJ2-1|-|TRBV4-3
CASSFGAAWGNEQFF
TGCGCCAGCAGCTTCGGCGCGGCCTGGGGGAATGAGCAGTTCTTC
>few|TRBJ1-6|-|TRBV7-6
CASSAYWDSPLHF
TGTGCCAGCAGCGCCTATTGGGATTCACCCCTCCACTTT
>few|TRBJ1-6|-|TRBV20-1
CSARTRAHNSPLHF
TGCAGTGCTAGGACAAGGGCTCATAATTCACCCCTCCACTTT
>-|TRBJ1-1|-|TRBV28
CASISRNQNTEAFF
TGTGCCAGCATTTCTCGGAACCAGAACACTGAAGCTTTCTTT
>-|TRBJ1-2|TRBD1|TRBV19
CASSRQGSYGYTF
TGTGCCAGTAGTAGACAGGGGTCCTATGGCTACACCTTC
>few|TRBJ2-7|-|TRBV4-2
CASSQATPGPGYEQYF
TGTGCCAGCAGCCAAGCGACTCCGGGCCCAGGGTACGAGCAGTACTTC